A single sample gave rise to the 23 T cell receptor beta chains below, sequenced in a study of cytomegalovirus exposure and HLA in healthy donors. With 60 Vbeta and 13 Jbeta primers, the PCR was carried out. Using immunoSEQ multiplex PCR, the repertoire was profiled, and TCRdb retains in-frame clones only, with some absent. Of some 170,000 clones listed, 75% to 90% are singletons. The material sequenced was PBMCs. The source of these receptors is a woman aged 18-29 years in good health and CMV-seronegative.

The rearrangement links TRBV5-4 to TRBJ1-1; 9 nucleotides match TRBD1. V lost 4 bases, J lost 3 bases, and 4 bases stayed unmatched. The CDR3 has 14 residues. The V gene's germline CDR1 is SGHNT and CDR2 YYREEE (reference sequence). The CDR3 nucleotides are TGTGCCAGCAGCCTGGGGGACAGGGACACTGAAGCTTTCTTT. It encodes CASSLGDRDTEAFF. Variable domain in full (rest from reference TRBV5-4 and TRBJ1-1): ETGVTQSPTHLIKTRGQQVTLRCSSQSGHNTVSWYQQALGQGPQFIFQYYREEENGRGNFPPRFSGLQFPNYSSELNVNALELDDSALYLCASSLGDRDTEAFFGQGTRLTVV.

CDR3 residues: CASRSGGSGNTIYF. CDR3 sequence (DNA): TGTGCCAGCAGGTCAGGGGGCTCTGGAAACACCATATATTTT. The chain couples TRBV6-5 to TRBJ1-3; 7 bases match TRBD1. The CDR3 contains 14 residues. Looked up from germline, CDR1 is MNHEY and CDR2 is SVGAGI. V shed 6 bases and J 0 bases; nucleotides not matched to a gene: 2.

A single count supports this clone. This chain uses TRBV7-9 with TRBJ1-1, with 8 bases that match TRBD1. With V trimmed by 5 bases and J by 0 bases, 5 bases remained unmatched. The CDR3 is 15 amino acids. Germline V gives CDR1 SEHNR, CDR2 FQNEAQ (reference sequence). CDR3 nucleotide sequence: TGTGCCAGCAGCCGCGACAGGGGCATGAACACTGAAGCTTTCTTT. Encoded protein: CASSRDRGMNTEAFF. The variable domain in full, completed from reference TRBV7-9 and TRBJ1-1, reads DTGVSQNPRHKITKRGQNVTFRCDPISEHNRLYWYRQTLGQGPEFLTYFQNEAQLEKSRLLSDRFSAERPKGSFSTLEIQRTEQGDSAMYLCASSRDRGMNTEAFFGQGTRLTVV.

The gene calls are TRBV11-2 and TRBJ2-7; D gene unclear. With 2 bases removed from V and 3 bases from J, the gap between germline ends came to 5 bases. The CDR3 is 12 residues long. CDR1 is SGHAT and CDR2 is FQNNGV in the germline V gene. The CDR3 protein is CASSLQIYEQYF. The CDR3 region has the DNA TGTGCCAGCAGCTTACAGATCTACGAGCAGTACTTC.

The chain employs TRBV7-2 and TRBJ1-6; D is undetermined. Germline V CDR1 and CDR2: SGHTA, FQGNSA. The CDR3 contains 12 residues. V lost 2 bases and J lost 12, with 8 bases in between. CDR3 amino acids: CASSLYSLPLHF. The CDR3 DNA is TGTGCCAGCAGCTTATATAGCTTACCCCTCCACTTT.

V is TRBV13 and J is TRBJ2-1, with unresolved D. Trimming shortened V by 2 bases and J by 6 bases, and 11 bases separated the two germline ends. Germline V gives CDR1 PRHDT, CDR2 FYEKMQ (reference sequence). The CDR3 is 14 amino acids. This chain's CDR3 is CASSLLPGLNEQFF. The DNA of the CDR3 is TGTGCCAGCAGCTTATTGCCGGGTCTCAATGAGCAGTTCTTC.

V is TRBV7-9 and J is TRBJ2-4; 7 bases fit TRBD1. V gave up 2 bases and J gave up 1 base; unmatched junction bases: 8. This CDR3 is built from 17 residues. In germline, CDR1 is SEHNR, CDR2 FQNEAQ (reference sequence). CDR3: CASSLRGLQGAKNIQYF. CDR3 DNA: TGTGCCAGCAGCTTACGTGGATTACAGGGGGCCAAAAACATTCAGTACTTC.

V usage is TRBV11-3 and J usage is TRBJ2-5, with no clear D. The V gene lost 4 bases and the J gene lost 2 bases, with 14 bases spanning the gap. CDR1 is SGHNT and CDR2 is YENEEA in the germline V gene. The CDR3 is 15 amino acids. The CDR3 is CASSSPFGSQETQYF. DNA of the CDR3: TGTGCCAGCAGCTCCCCATTTGGTAGTCAAGAGACCCAGTACTTC.

V usage is TRBV19 and J usage is TRBJ2-5; TRBD1 aligns across 10 bases. The CDR3 has 16 residues. J was trimmed by 3 bases and V by 1 base; bases with no gene match: 5. CDR1 and CDR2 (germline): LNHDA, SQIVND (reference sequence). The CDR3 DNA reads TGTGCCAGTAGTATAGGGGGACAGGGGAAGGAAGAGACCCAGTACTTC. This codes for CASSIGGQGKEETQYF.

This clone was recorded once. The gene calls are TRBV6-5 and TRBJ2-5; tentatively, D is TRBD2 (5 bases). The DNA end favors TRBJ2-7, so the J call may be wrong. This CDR3 region has 13 residues. Per the germline V gene, CDR1 is MNHEY and CDR2 is SVGAGI. The CDR3 sequence: CASGSLGSYEQYF. The CDR3 DNA is TGTGCCAGCGGGAGTTTGGGCTCCTACGAGCAGTACTTC.

The chain uses TRBV11-2 and TRBJ1-5; a weak D match, TRBD1 (5 bases). The V gene's germline CDR1 is SGHAT and CDR2 FQNNGV. The CDR3 extends over 15 amino acids. Between the trimmed V and J ends, which lost 1 base and 0 bases, there was a span of 7 bases. The CDR3: CASSLGGDSNQPQHF. The CDR3 DNA reads TGTGCCAGCAGCTTAGGGGGCGATAGCAATCAGCCCCAGCATTTT.

This clone was seen a few times. The rearrangement uses TRBV6-5 and TRBJ1-1; 7 nucleotides agree with TRBD1. The CDR3 sequence is 16 residues long. Germline CDR1 reads MNHEY; CDR2 reads SVGAGI. J was trimmed by 5 bases and V by 4 bases; bases with no gene match: 13. CDR3 nucleotide sequence: TGTGCCAGCAGTTCCTCCCTCCCCAGACAGGGAACTGAAGCTTTCTTT. Translating gives CASSSSLPRQGTEAFF.

The J gene is TRBJ2-3, the V gene TRBV5-1; 11 bases are shared with TRBD2. Unmatched junction bases numbered 6, after V lost 2 bases and J lost 4 bases. The CDR3 runs 16 residues. Germline V gene sequence: CDR1 SGHRS, CDR2 YFSETQ. CDR3 coding DNA: TGCGCCAGCAGCTTCTCGACTAGCGGGACTTCAGATACGCAGTATTTT. Amino acids: CASSFSTSGTSDTQYF.

The rearrangement links TRBV10-1 to TRBJ2-2, with D tentatively TRBD2 (6 bases). V dropped 7 bases and J dropped 3 bases, with 9 bases sitting between them. This CDR3 is 13 amino acids long. The germline V gene has CDR1 WNHNN and CDR2 SYGVQD (reference sequence). CDR3 amino acids: CASTPGDTGELFF. CDR3 DNA: TGCGCCAGCACGCCGGGAGACACCGGGGAGCTGTTTTTT.

V gene TRBV5-1 combines with J gene TRBJ2-1; TRBD1 matches 8 bases. Germline V CDR1 and CDR2: SGHRS, YFSETQ. The junction had 19 bases not matched to a gene; V was cut back by 4 bases and J by 7 bases. The CDR3 loop spans 18 amino acids. This CDR3 is CASSPYGFGQGALNEQFF. For the CDR3, the DNA is TGCGCCAGCAGCCCTTACGGTTTTGGGCAGGGGGCGTTGAATGAGCAGTTCTTC.

The chain combines TRBV7-9 with TRBJ1-1; D may be TRBD1 (5 bases). Per germline, CDR1 SEHNR and CDR2 FQNEAQ (reference sequence). This CDR3 has 15 amino acids. Trimming took off 1 base at V and 1 base at J, with 10 bases between the two ends. CDR3 in amino acids: CASSLGAGPNTEAFF. The CDR3, as DNA: TGTGCCAGCAGCTTAGGAGCAGGGCCGAACACTGAAGCTTTCTTT.

The chain is built from TRBV9 and TRBJ1-6; D perhaps matches TRBD1 (6 bases). V was clipped by 0 bases and J by 10 bases, with 14 bases between them. Germline CDR1 SGDLS, CDR2 YYNGEE. The CDR3 covers 15 residues. CDR3 sequence (DNA): TGTGCCAGCAGCGTAGCCCCAGGGGCGAACTCACCCCTCCACTTT. Its translation: CASSVAPGANSPLHF.

On this clone: This specimen includes other DNA sequences encoding the same CDR3. The rearrangement joins TRBV5-4 to TRBJ1-1; maybe TRBD1 (5 bases). Germline CDR1 reads SGHNT; CDR2 reads YYREEE (reference sequence). V lost 0 bases and J 5 bases, leaving 11 bases between the germline ends. The length of the CDR3 is 14 residues. The CDR3 sequence: CASSLGRGNTEAFF. The CDR3, as DNA: TGTGCCAGCAGCTTGGGAAGGGGCAATACTGAAGCTTTCTTT.

This clone occurred a few times. The chain has TRBV2 and TRBJ2-7; the match to TRBD1 covers 8 bases. Germline assignment: CDR1 SNHLY and CDR2 FYNNEI. The junction had 8 bases not matched to a gene; V was cut back by 4 bases and J by 6 bases. The CDR3 sequence is 14 residues long. CDR3 amino acids: CASSGPRGRLEQYF. Here the CDR3 DNA reads TGTGCCAGCAGTGGGCCCAGGGGGCGTCTCGAGCAGTACTTC.

The rearrangement uses TRBV5-5 and TRBJ2-7, with D unresolved. Germline V gene data show CDR1 as SGHKS and CDR2 as YYEKEE (reference sequence). V gave up 1 base and J gave up 3 bases, with 5 bases separating them. This CDR3 is 12 amino acids long. The CDR3 region has the DNA TGTGCCAGCAGCTTGTCTCTCTACGAGCAGTACTTC. As protein: CASSLSLYEQYF.

The V gene is TRBV9, the J gene TRBJ2-1, with D possibly TRBD2 on 7 matching bases. The V and J ends lost 4 bases and 7 bases respectively, with 18 bases between them. Germline values: CDR1 SGDLS, CDR2 YYNGEE. The CDR3 loop spans 15 amino acids. The CDR3 sequence is CASSPNGGLRNEQFF. The CDR3 DNA reads TGTGCCAGCAGCCCCAACGGGGGGCTCCGGAATGAGCAGTTCTTC. Together with reference TRBV9 and TRBJ2-1, the CDR3 gives the full variable domain: DSGVTQTPKHLITATGQRVTLRCSPRSGDLSVYWYQQSLDQGLQFLIQYYNGEERAKGNILERFSAQQFPDLHSELNLSSLELGDSALYFCASSPNGGLRNEQFFGPGTRLTVL.

There are a few counts of this clone. This chain connects TRBV11-3 to TRBJ2-3; tentatively, D is TRBD1 (5 bases). V was trimmed by 2 bases and J by 5 bases, leaving 5 bases between them. The germline V gene has CDR1 SGHNT and CDR2 YENEEA. This CDR3 region has 12 residues. CDR3 nucleotides: TGTGCCAGCAGCTTAACAGGAGATACGCAGTATTTT. This encodes CASSLTGDTQYF.

V gene TRBV25-1 combines with J gene TRBJ2-1; D might be TRBD1 (5 bases). The CDR3 contains 16 residues. CDR1 MGHDK and CDR2 SYGVNS come from the germline V gene. V was clipped by 4 bases and J by 0 bases, with 13 bases between them. CDR3 bases: TGTGCCAGCAGTGGACAGTTCTTCGGCTCCTACAATGAGCAGTTCTTC. Encoded protein: CASSGQFFGSYNEQFF.